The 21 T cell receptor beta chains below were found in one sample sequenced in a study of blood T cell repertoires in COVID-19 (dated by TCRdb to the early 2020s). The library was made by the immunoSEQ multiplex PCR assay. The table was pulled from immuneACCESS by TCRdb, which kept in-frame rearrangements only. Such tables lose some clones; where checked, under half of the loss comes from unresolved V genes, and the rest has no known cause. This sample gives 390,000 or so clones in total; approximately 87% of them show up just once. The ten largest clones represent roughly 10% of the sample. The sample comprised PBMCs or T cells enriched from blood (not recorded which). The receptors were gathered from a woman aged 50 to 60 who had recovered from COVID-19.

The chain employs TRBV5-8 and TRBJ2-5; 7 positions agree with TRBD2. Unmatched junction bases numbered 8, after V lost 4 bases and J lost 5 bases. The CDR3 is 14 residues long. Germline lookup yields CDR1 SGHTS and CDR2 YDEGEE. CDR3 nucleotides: TGTGCCAGCAGCGAGAGACTAGCTCTGGAGACCCAGTACTTC. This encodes CASSERLALETQYF.

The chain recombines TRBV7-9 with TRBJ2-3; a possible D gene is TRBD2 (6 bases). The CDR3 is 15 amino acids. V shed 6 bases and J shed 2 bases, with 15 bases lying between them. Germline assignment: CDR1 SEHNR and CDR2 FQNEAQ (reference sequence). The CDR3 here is CASSKASGLTDTQYF. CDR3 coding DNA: TGTGCCAGCAGTAAGGCATCGGGACTCACAGATACGCAGTATTTT. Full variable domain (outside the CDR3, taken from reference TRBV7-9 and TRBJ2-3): DTGVSQNPRHKITKRGQNVTFRCDPISEHNRLYWYRQTLGQGPEFLTYFQNEAQLEKSRLLSDRFSAERPKGSFSTLEIQRTEQGDSAMYLCASSKASGLTDTQYFGPGTRLTVL.

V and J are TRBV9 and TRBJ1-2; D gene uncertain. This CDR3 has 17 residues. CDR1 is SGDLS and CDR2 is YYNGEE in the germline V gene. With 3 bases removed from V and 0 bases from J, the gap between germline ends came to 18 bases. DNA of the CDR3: TGTGCCAGCAGCGCCGACTCTGGGGTGGGAGCTAACTATGGCTACACCTTC. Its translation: CASSADSGVGANYGYTF.

The CDR3 here is CASSLHLAGGNEQFF. Here the CDR3 DNA reads TGTGCCAGCAGCTTACACCTAGCGGGCGGTAATGAGCAGTTCTTC. V and J are TRBV7-9 and TRBJ2-1, with 8 bases lining up with TRBD2. Trimming removed 2 bases from V and 7 bases from J; junction bases left unmatched: 7. The V gene's germline CDR1 is SEHNR and CDR2 FQNEAQ (reference sequence). The CDR3 totals 15 residues.

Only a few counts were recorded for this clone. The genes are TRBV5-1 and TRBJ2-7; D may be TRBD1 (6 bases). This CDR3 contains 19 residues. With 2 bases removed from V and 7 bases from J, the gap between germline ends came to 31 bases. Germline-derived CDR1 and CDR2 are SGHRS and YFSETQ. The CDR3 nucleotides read TGCGCCAGCAGCTTATCTGGGGGCGGTCTGGGTTTGATCGGCTATGAGCAGTACTTC. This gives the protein CASSLSGGGLGLIGYEQYF.

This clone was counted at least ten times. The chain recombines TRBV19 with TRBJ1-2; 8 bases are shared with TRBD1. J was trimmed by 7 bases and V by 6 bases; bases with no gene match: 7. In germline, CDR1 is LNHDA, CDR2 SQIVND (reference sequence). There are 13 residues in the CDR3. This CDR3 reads CASRLGQGTGYTF. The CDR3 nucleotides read TGTGCCAGTAGGCTCGGACAGGGTACTGGCTACACCTTC.

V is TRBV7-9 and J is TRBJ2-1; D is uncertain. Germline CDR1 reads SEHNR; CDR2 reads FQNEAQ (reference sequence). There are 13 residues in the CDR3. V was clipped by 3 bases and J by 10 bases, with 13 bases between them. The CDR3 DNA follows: TGTGCCAGCAGCTTTACGCTAGTAGTAGAGCAGTTCTTC. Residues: CASSFTLVVEQFF.

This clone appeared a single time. The CDR3 coding sequence is TGTGCCAGCAGCACGGGACAGGTTGCAGATACGCAGTATTTT. Amino acids: CASSTGQVADTQYF. The chain combines TRBV5-4 with TRBJ2-3; 8 bases are a match to TRBD1. CDR1 SGHNT and CDR2 YYREEE come from the germline V gene (reference sequence). J gave up 4 bases and V 4 bases, and 5 bases lay outside the gene matches. The CDR3 sequence is 14 residues long.

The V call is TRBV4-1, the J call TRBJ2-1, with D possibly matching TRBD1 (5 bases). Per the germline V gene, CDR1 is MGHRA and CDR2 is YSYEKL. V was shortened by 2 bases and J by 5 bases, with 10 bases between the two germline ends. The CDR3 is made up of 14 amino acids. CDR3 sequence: CASSQLGPNNEQFF. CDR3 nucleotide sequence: TGCGCCAGCAGCCAACTGGGGCCTAACAATGAGCAGTTCTTC.

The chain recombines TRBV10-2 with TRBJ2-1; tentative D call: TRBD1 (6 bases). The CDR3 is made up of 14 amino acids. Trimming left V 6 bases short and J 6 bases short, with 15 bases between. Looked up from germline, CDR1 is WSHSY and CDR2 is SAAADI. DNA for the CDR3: TGCGCCAGCAGCTCGAAAGACAGGATCAATGAGCAGTTCTTC. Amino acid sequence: CASSSKDRINEQFF.

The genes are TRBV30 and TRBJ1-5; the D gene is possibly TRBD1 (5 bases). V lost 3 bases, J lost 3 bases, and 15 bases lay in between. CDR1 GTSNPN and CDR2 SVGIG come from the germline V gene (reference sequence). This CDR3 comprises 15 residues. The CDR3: CAWRMQGRVNQPQHF. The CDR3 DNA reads TGTGCCTGGAGGATGCAGGGTCGGGTCAATCAGCCCCAGCATTTT.

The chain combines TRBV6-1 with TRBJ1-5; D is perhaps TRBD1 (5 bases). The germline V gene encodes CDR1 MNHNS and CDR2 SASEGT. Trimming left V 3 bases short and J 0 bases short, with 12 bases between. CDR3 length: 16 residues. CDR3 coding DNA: TGTGCCAGCAGTGATGGGGGGGAATATAGCAATCAGCCCCAGCATTTT. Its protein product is CASSDGGEYSNQPQHF.

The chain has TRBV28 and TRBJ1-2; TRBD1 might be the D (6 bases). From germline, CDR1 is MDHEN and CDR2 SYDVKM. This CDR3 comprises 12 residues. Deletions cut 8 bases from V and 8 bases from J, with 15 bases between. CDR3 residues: CASEGQGKGYTF. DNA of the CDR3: TGTGCCAGCGAGGGGCAGGGGAAGGGCTACACCTTC.

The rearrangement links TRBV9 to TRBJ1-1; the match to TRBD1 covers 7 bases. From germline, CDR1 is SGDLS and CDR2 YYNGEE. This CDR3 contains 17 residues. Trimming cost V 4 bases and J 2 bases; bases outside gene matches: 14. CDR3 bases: TGTGCCAGCAGCCCACCATTCCAGGGACAGCTAAACACTGAAGCTTTCTTT. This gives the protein CASSPPFQGQLNTEAFF.

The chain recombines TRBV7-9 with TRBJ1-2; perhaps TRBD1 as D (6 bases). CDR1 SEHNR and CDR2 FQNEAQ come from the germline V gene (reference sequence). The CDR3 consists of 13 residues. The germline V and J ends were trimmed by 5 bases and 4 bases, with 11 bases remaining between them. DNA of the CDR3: TGTGCCAGCAGCACAACAGGGTCCTATGGCTACACCTTC. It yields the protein CASSTTGSYGYTF.

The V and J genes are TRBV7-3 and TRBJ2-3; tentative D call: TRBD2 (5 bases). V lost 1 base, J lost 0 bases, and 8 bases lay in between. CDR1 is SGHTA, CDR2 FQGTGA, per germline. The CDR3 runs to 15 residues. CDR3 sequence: CASSLIGESTDTQYF. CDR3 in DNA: TGTGCCAGCAGCTTAATCGGGGAGAGCACAGATACGCAGTATTTT.

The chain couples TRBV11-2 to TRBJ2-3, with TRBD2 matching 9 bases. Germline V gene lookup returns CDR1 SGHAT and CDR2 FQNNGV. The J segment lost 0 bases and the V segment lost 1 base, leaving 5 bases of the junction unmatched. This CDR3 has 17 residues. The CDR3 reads CASSLVGSGGSTDTQYF. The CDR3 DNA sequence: TGTGCCAGCAGCTTAGTCGGTAGCGGGGGCAGCACAGATACGCAGTATTTT. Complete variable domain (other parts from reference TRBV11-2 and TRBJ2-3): EAGVAQSPRYKIIEKRQSVAFWCNPISGHATLYWYQQILGQGPKLLIQFQNNGVVDDSQLPKDRFSAERLKGVDSTLKIQPAKLEDSAVYLCASSLVGSGGSTDTQYFGPGTRLTVL.

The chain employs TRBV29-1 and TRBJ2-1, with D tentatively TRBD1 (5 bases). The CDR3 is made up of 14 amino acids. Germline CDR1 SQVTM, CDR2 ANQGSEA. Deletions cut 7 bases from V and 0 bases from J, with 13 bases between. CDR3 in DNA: TGCAGCGCTAAGACAGCAGACTCCTACAATGAGCAGTTCTTC. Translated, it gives CSAKTADSYNEQFF.

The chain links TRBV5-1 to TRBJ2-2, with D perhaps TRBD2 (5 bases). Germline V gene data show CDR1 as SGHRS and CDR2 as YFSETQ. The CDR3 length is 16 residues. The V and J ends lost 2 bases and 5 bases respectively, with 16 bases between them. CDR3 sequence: CASSFGITTGTGELFF. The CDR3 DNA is TGCGCCAGCAGCTTTGGTATCACGACGGGAACCGGGGAGCTGTTTTTT.

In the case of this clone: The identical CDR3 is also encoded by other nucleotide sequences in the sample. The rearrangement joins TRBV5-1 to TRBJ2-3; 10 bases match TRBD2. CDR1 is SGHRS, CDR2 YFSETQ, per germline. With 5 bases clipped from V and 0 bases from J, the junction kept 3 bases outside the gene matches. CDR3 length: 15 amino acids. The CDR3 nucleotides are TGCGCCAGCAGTCTAGCGGGGGTTAGCACAGATACGCAGTATTTT. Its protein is CASSLAGVSTDTQYF.

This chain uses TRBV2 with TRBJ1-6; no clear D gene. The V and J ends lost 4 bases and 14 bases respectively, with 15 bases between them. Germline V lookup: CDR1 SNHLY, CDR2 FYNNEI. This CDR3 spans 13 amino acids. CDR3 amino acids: CASSAFFSGTLHF. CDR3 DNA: TGTGCCAGCAGTGCCTTTTTTTCGGGGACCCTCCACTTT.